The T cell receptor beta chain described here comes from a study of blood T cell repertoires in COVID-19. Study-level information: Acute and convalescent COVID-19 samples came from the United States, Italy and Spain. T cells, B-cell-depleted T cells, or PBMCs supplied cDNA or gDNA.

The V and J ends lost 3 bases and 0 bases respectively, with 5 bases between them. The CDR3 is 13 amino acids. Data came from immunoSEQ multiplex PCR; TCRdb stores just in-frame clones and leaves some out. The table lists about 220,000 clones, about four fifths of them singletons. Sequencing was performed on peripheral blood. This receptor was obtained from a woman of 80 years or more with acute or convalescent COVID-19. The gene calls are TRBV12-3 or TRBV12-4 and TRBJ1-2; no clear D. The CDR3 protein is CASSFGANYGYTF. As DNA, the CDR3 is TGTGCCAGCAGTTTCGGGGCTAACTATGGCTACACCTTC.